This section outlines one T cell receptor beta chain sequence together with its context. Its antigen remains unidentified. Exclusion of a patient followed from autoimmune disease history or systemic immunosuppression. The sample belongs to a study of OX40 agonist ivuxolimab in advanced cancers. General study findings and limits: Which antigen the expanded peripheral T cells recognized is unknown. Some nonresponders also had low normalized T-cell clonal expansion.

The CDR3 covers 13 residues. V lost 4 bases, J lost 4 bases, and 7 bases lay in between. Germline CDR1 is MGHRA and CDR2 is YSYEKL. TCRdb's copy holds only in-frame clones and misses some; the assay was immunoSEQ multiplex PCR. Among approximately 68,000 clones listed, 88% were seen once. This receptor was identified in an adult with an advanced solid tumor such as melanoma, head and neck, liver or kidney cancer. The source material was CD4+ or CD8+ T cells sorted from blood, sampled in a trial of the OX40 agonist ivuxolimab. J is TRBJ1-4 and V is TRBV4-1, with D possibly being TRBD1 (6 bases). DNA of the CDR3: TGCGCCAGCAGCCGGACAGTTAATGAAAAACTGTTTTTT. It is translated as CASSRTVNEKLFF.